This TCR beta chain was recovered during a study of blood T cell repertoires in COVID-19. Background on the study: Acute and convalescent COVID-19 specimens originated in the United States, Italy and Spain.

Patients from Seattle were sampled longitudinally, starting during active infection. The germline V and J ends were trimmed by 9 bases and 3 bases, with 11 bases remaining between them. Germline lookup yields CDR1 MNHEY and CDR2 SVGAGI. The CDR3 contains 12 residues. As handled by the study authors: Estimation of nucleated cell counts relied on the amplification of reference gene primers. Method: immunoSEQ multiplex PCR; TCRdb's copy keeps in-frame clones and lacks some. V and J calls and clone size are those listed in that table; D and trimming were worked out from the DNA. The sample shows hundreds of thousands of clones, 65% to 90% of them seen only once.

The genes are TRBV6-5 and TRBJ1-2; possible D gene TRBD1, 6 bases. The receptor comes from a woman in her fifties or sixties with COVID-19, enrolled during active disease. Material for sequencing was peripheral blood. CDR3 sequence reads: CASRGGDYGYTF. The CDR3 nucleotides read TGTGCCAGTAGGGGGGGAGACTATGGCTACACCTTC.